Following are 4 T cell receptor beta chains from one sample sequenced in a study of control samples from healthy donors and cancer patients. TCRdb's copy holds only in-frame clones and misses some; the assay was immunoSEQ multiplex PCR. Among roughly 400,000 clones, about 93% were seen once, and the ten largest hold over 5.5%. Sample: PBMCs. These receptors were taken from a man aged 35-49 years with head and neck cancer.

A few counts support this clone. This rearrangement joins TRBV30 to TRBJ1-1; D is unclear. The CDR3 is 12 amino acids. Germline CDR1 GTSNPN, CDR2 SVGIG (reference sequence). Trimming took off 4 bases at V and 5 bases at J, with 11 bases between the two ends. CDR3 DNA sequence: TGTGCCTGGACGGTAGGAGAAACTGAAGCTTTCTTT. Translated: CAWTVGETEAFF. The complete variable domain, with remaining parts taken from reference TRBV30 and TRBJ1-1, reads SQTIHQWPATLVQPVGSPLSLECTVEGTSNPNLYWYRQAAGRGLQLLFYSVGIGQISSEVPQNLSASRPQDRQFILSSKKLLLSDSGFYLCAWTVGETEAFFGQGTRLTVV.

The chain combines TRBV25-1 with TRBJ1-1; D not resolved. The CDR3 has 14 residues. V was pared by 1 base and J by 1 base, with 7 bases between. Germline V gene sequence: CDR1 MGHDK, CDR2 SYGVNS. The CDR3 reads CASSESRGNTEAFF. The CDR3 DNA reads as TGTGCCAGCAGTGAATCGCGGGGGAACACTGAAGCTTTCTTT.

The gene calls are TRBV6-5 and TRBJ1-1, with 8 bases matching TRBD1. CDR3 size: 13 residues. Germline lookup yields CDR1 MNHEY and CDR2 SVGAGI. J gave up 7 bases and V 2 bases, and 3 bases lay outside the gene matches. CDR3 coding DNA: TGTGCCAGCAGTTACCCAGGGGGCAATGAAGCTTTCTTT. This translates into CASSYPGGNEAFF.

The chain is built from TRBV7-2 and TRBJ2-2, with 7 bases identical to TRBD2. The CDR3 contains 14 residues. Losses at the gene ends were 3 bases for V and 3 bases for J; bases not matched to a gene: 1. CDR1 and CDR2 (germline): SGHTA, FQGNSA. As DNA, the CDR3 is TGTGCCAGCAGCTTTGCGGGGGACACCGGGGAGCTGTTTTTT. It translates to CASSFAGDTGELFF.